Listed below are T cell receptor beta chains from one sample, sequenced in a study of blood T cell repertoires in COVID-19. Sequencing used immunoSEQ multiplex PCR; TCRdb keeps in-frame clones, though not all of them. Of 430,000 or so clones listed, 88% are singletons. Sequenced sample: PBMCs or T cells enriched from blood (not recorded which). Receptors originate from a middle-aged woman who had recovered from COVID-19. The CDR3 runs from the conserved cysteine through the conserved F or W. A D gene is named only where the DNA matches it firmly. Not every row has a clone size; where given, it reads once, few, many or a size class.

TRBJ1-1 | 14 | TRBV6-5 | NA | NA | CASSYTVYDYEAFF | TGTGCCAGCAGTTACACCGTATACGACTATGAAGCTTTCTTT
TRBJ2-7 | 16 | TRBV27 | NA | TRBD1 | CASSLKDRGLSYEQYF | TGTGCCAGCAGTCTAAAGGACAGGGGACTCTCCTACGAGCAGTACTTC
TRBJ2-1 | 13 | TRBV14 | NA | NA | CASSKRGTNEQFF | TGTGCCAGCAGCAAACGAGGGACTAATGAGCAGTTCTTC
TRBJ2-5 | 14 | TRBV9 | NA | TRBD1 | CASSRRGGWETQYF | TGTGCCAGCAGCCGGAGAGGGGGCTGGGAGACCCAGTACTTC
TRBJ2-4 | 15 | TRBV5-8 | NA | NA | CASSSGETSGDIQYF | TGTGCCAGCAGCTCCGGGGAGACAAGTGGGGACATTCAGTACTTC
TRBJ2-2 | 16 | TRBV10-3 | NA | NA | CAISAQDIRANGELFF | TGTGCCATCAGTGCGCAGGACATTAGGGCTAACGGGGAGCTGTTTTTT
TRBJ2-7 | 16 | TRBV3-1/TRBV3-2 | NA | TRBD2 | CASSLGSGRSSYEQYF | TGTGCCAGCAGCCTAGGGAGCGGGAGGAGCTCCTACGAGCAGTACTTC
TRBJ1-6 | 15 | TRBV7-8 | NA | TRBD1 | CASSLGDRYNSPLHF | TGTGCCAGCAGCTTAGGGGACAGATATAATTCACCCCTCCACTTT
TRBJ2-7 | 15 | TRBV4-1 | NA | TRBD2 | CASSYEVGRAFGQYF | TGCGCCAGCAGCTACGAAGTAGGGAGGGCCTTCGGGCAGTACTTC
TRBJ2-7 | 16 | TRBV11-3 | NA | NA | CASSPGGADSSYEQYF | TGTGCCAGCAGCCCTGGAGGAGCGGACTCCTCCTACGAGCAGTACTTC
TRBJ1-4 | 16 | TRBV27 | once | NA | CASRPTPSGGREKLFF | TGTGCCAGCAGACCAACACCCTCCGGGGGACGTGAAAAACTGTTTTTT
TRBJ1-2 | 15 | TRBV6-2/TRBV6-3 | NA | NA | CASSYGVSANYGYTF | TGTGCCAGCAGTTACGGTGTCAGCGCTAACTATGGCTACACCTTC
TRBJ1-1 | 12 | TRBV30 | once | TRBD1 | CAWNRGNTEAFF | TGTGCCTGGAACAGGGGGAACACTGAAGCTTTCTTT
TRBJ2-1 | 13 | TRBV5-1 | NA | TRBD2 | CASSEGSGGEQFF | TGCGCCAGCAGCGAAGGGTCGGGGGGTGAGCAGTTCTTC
TRBJ2-1 | 14 | TRBV9 | NA | NA | CASSGLDRYNEQFF | TGTGCCAGCAGCGGACTAGATCGCTACAATGAGCAGTTCTTC
TRBJ1-5 | 18 | TRBV12-5 | NA | NA | CASGLQLVGASPNQPQHF | TGTGCTAGTGGTTTGCAATTGGTCGGAGCTAGCCCCAATCAGCCCCAGCATTTT
TRBJ1-2 | 11 | TRBV12-3/TRBV12-4 | NA | NA | CASSPGVGYTF | TGTGCCAGCAGCCCAGGGGTTGGCTACACCTTC
TRBJ1-2 | 13 | TRBV12-5 | NA | NA | CASSRDLLYGYTF | TGTGCTAGCTCCCGGGATCTCCTCTATGGCTACACCTTC
TRBJ1-2 | 13 | TRBV2 | NA | NA | CAIGTATNYGYTF | TGTGCCATCGGGACTGCCACTAACTATGGCTACACCTTC
TRBJ2-2 | 16 | TRBV5-1 | NA | TRBD1 | CASSPSPGGDTGELFF | TGCGCCAGCTCCCCCTCGCCAGGGGGCGACACCGGGGAGCTGTTTTTT
TRBJ1-2 | 15 | TRBV24-1 | once | TRBD1 | CATRSGQGAWYGYTF | TGTGCCACCAGATCGGGACAGGGGGCTTGGTATGGCTACACCTTC
TRBJ2-2 | 12 | TRBV5-4 | few | NA | CASSLQGGELFF | TGTGCCAGCAGCTTACAGGGCGGGGAGCTGTTTTTT